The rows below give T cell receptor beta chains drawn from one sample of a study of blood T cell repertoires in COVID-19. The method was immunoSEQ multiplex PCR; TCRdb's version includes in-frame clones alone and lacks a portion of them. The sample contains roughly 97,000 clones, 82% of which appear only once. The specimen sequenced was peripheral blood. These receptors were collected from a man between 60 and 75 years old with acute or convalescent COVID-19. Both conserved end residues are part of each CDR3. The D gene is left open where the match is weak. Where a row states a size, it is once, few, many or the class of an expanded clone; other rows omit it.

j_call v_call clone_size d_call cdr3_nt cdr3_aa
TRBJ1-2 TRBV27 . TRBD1 TGTGCCAGCAGTACACCGGGACAGGGGGTCGCTGGCTACACCTTC CASSTPGQGVAGYTF
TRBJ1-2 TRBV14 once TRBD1 TGTGCCAGCAGCTCAGTTATCGGGACAGGGGGCGTCTATGGCTACACCTTC CASSSVIGTGGVYGYTF
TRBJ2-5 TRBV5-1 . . TGCGCCAGCAGCTTGGTCGGGGAGTACCAAGAGACCCAGTACTTC CASSLVGEYQETQYF
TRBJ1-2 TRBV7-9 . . TGTGCCAGCAGCCAAGGACAAAACGCTAACTATGGCTACACCTTC CASSQGQNANYGYTF
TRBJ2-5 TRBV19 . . TGTGCCAGTAGTATGGCGAGGGCGGTGGAGACCCAGTACTTC CASSMARAVETQYF
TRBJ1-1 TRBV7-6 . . TGTGCCAGCAGCGTTCCCGGGGGTAGTACTGAAGCTTTCTTT CASSVPGGSTEAFF
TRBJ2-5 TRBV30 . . TGTGCCTGGAGTGTACTAGTCAGCGAGGAGACCCAGTACTTC CAWSVLVSEETQYF
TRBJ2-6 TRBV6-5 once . TGTGCCAGCAGCTATGAGAGGGCGGGGGCCAACGTCCTGACTTTC CASSYERAGANVLTF
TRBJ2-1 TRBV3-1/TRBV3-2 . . TGTGCCAGCAGCCAATCCGGTCAGGGCAACAATGAGCAGTTCTTC CASSQSGQGNNEQFF
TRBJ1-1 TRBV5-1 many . TGCGCCAGCAGCTTGGGGCGGGAGAACACTGAAGCTTTCTTT CASSLGRENTEAFF
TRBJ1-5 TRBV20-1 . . TGCAGTGCTAGTCTAGGTAGCAATCAGCCCCAGCATTTT CSASLGSNQPQHF
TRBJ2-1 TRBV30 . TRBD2 TGTGCCTGGAGGTTAGCGGGTGGCAATGAGCAGTTCTTC CAWRLAGGNEQFF
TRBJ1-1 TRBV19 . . TGTGCCAGTAGTACGGCCTGGACAGCCCGGGGGAACACTGAAGCTTTCTTT CASSTAWTARGNTEAFF
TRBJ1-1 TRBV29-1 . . TGCAGCGCCGACAGATTCATGAACACTGAAGCTTTCTTT CSADRFMNTEAFF
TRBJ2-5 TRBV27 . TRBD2 TGTGCCAGCAGTCCTCGGACTAGCGGGAGGGAGCAGACCCAGTACTTC CASSPRTSGREQTQYF
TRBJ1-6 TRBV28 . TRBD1 TGTGCCAGCATCCGGGACAGGGGTTCACCCCTCCACTTT CASIRDRGSPLHF
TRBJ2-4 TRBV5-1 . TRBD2 TGCGCCAGCAGCTTCATAGGGACTAGCGGGGACATTCAGTACTTC CASSFIGTSGDIQYF
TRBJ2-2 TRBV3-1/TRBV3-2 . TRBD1 TGTGCCAGCAGCCACCGGACAGGGGGTAACACCGGGGAGCTGTTTTTT CASSHRTGGNTGELFF
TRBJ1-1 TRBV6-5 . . TGTGCCAGCAGTTACCCGGGAGAAGCTTTCTTT CASSYPGEAFF
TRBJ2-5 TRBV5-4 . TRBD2 TGTGCCAGCAGCGATGAGCGGGGGGCGGGAATTAAAGAGACCCAGTACTTC CASSDERGAGIKETQYF
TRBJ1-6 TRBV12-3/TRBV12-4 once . TGTGCCAGCAAACCATCAGGATCACCCCTCCACTTT CASKPSGSPLHF
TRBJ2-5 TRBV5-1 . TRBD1 TGCGCCAGCAGCTTGAGCCAGGGGGCAGGAGAGACCCAGTACTTC CASSLSQGAGETQYF
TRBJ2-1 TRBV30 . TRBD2 TGTGCCTGGAGTGTACAAGCGGGGGGGCCCAATGAGCAGTTCTTC CAWSVQAGGPNEQFF
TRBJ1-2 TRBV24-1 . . TGTGCCACCAGTGACTCCAAACAGGCCATCTATGGCTACACCTTC CATSDSKQAIYGYTF
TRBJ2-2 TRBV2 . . TGTGCCAGCAGTGAAGTTGGGGGGTACACCGGGGAGCTGTTTTTT CASSEVGGYTGELFF
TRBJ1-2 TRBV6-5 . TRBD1 TGTGCCAGCAGTTACCTGACAGGGGGCTATGGCTACACCTTC CASSYLTGGYGYTF
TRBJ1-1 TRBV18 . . TGTGCCAGCTTATTGGACAAGAACACTGAAGCTTTCTTT CASLLDKNTEAFF